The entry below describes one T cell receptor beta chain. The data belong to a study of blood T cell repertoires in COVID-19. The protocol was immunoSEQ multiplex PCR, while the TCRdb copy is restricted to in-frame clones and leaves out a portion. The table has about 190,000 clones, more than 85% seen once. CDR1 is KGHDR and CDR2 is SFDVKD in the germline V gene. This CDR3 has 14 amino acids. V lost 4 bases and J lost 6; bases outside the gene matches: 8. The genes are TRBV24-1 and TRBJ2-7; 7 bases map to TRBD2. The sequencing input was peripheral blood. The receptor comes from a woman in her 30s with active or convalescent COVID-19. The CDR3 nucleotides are TGTGCCACCAGTGACCGCACTGGGGGGGGCGAGCAGTACTTC. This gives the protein CATSDRTGGGEQYF.